This TCR beta chain was sequenced during a study of CDR3 diversity in severe acne. One entry per CDR3 protein results from TCRdb running MiXCR on the PCR reads. The sample holds about 100,000 distinct CDR3 sequences, roughly half seen once. From germline, CDR1 is ENHRY and CDR2 SYGVKD. This CDR3 contains 11 residues. The V end was cut by 6 bases, the J end by 7 bases, with 9 bases between. This TCR derives from a male donor with acne. What was sequenced was blood. This rearrangement joins TRBV10-3 to TRBJ1-1; a possible D gene is TRBD1 (5 bases). The CDR3 nucleotides are TGTGCCATCAGAACCGACAGTGAAGCTTTCTTT. This sequence encodes CAIRTDSEAFF.